Listed below are T cell receptor beta chains from one sample, sequenced in a study of ipilimumab plus nivolumab after autologous stem cell transplantation. The repertoire was sequenced with immunoSEQ multiplex PCR; TCRdb's copy has only in-frame clones and lacks some. The data contain 2,000 to 3,000 clones, about 92% of them singletons. Specimen: PBMCs, collected in a trial of ipilimumab plus nivolumab as post-transplant consolidation. Receptor source: a male donor with primary mediastinal lymphoma. The CDR3 runs from the conserved cysteine through the conserved F or W.

v_gene	j_gene	CDR3aa
TRBV7-8	TRBJ1-1	CASSLSEGGNTEAFF
TRBV19	TRBJ1-4	CASGAGGLEKLFF
TRBV7-2	TRBJ2-2	CASSRSLVELFF
TRBV2	TRBJ2-5	CASSEASGGGQYF
TRBV7-2	TRBJ2-3	CASSLVTSAHTDTQYF
TRBV18	TRBJ1-1	CASSLETEAFF
TRBV5-1	TRBJ2-3	CASGGGLITDTQYF
TRBV28	TRBJ1-1	CATTPLGGKKNTEAFF
TRBV23-1	TRBJ2-2	CASSLHRDRGNTGELFF
TRBV4-1	TRBJ2-7	CASSLLLGQGFTYEQYF
TRBV14	TRBJ1-3	CASSRRDIGNTIYF
TRBV4-1	TRBJ1-1	CASSQLLSGTEAFF
TRBV18	TRBJ2-5	CASSFGGGDETQYF
TRBV7-9	TRBJ2-5	CATRQGSETQYF
TRBV5-1	TRBJ2-7	CASRGIQGEQYF
TRBV18	TRBJ2-2	CATGQNTGELFF
TRBV5-4	TRBJ2-3	CASSLMGDTQYF
TRBV2	TRBJ2-3	CASRGSGRSLLTDTQYF
TRBV5-4	TRBJ1-6	CASSLGFGGVGNSYNSPLHF
TRBV30	TRBJ1-6	CAWSVEGEGVSYNSPPHF
TRBV6-6	TRBJ2-2	CASTSDGYSRAGELFF
TRBV15	TRBJ2-1	CATSRDGRGYNEQFF
TRBV29-1	TRBJ2-3	CSKTSGSTDTQYF
TRBV27	TRBJ2-1	CASSSQDRYNEQFF
TRBV2	TRBJ2-7	CASTPDRGPYEQYF
TRBV2	TRBJ2-1	CASSITLRNEQFF
TRBV16	TRBJ1-5	CASSQSRQGTFNQPQHF
TRBV11-2	TRBJ1-4	CASSFQGLGGEKLFF